This T cell receptor beta chain originates from a study of CD8 T cells in Susac syndrome. The sequenced target, TCR beta, came from blood CD8+ and CD4+ T cells. While CD8+ and CD4+ T cells were isolated negatively, TEMRA cells were enriched by FACS. Reverse transcription used about 0.45 to 1 ug RNA and random hexamers. A single record per CDR3 protein comes from TCRdb applying MiXCR to the immunoSEQ multiplex PCR reads. Among about 400,000 distinct CDR3 sequences, approximately 85% were seen once, and the ten largest hold roughly 0.11%. Findings and caveats of the study: TCR sequencing and HLA analysis covered a relatively small number of individuals.

About this clonotype itself: The antigen is unknown.

The receptor's source is a human donor with multiple sclerosis. The sequencing sample was made of CD8+ T cells from PBMCs.

The CDR3 nucleotides read TGTGCCAGCAGCGCGGATCCATCGTACTCTGGAAACACCATATATTTT. Residues: CASSADPSYSGNTIYF. The V call is TRBV9, the J call TRBJ1-3, with D unresolved. Trimming removed 3 bases at V and 0 bases at J, with 13 bases between. Per germline, CDR1 SGDLS and CDR2 YYNGEE. The CDR3 is 16 amino acids.